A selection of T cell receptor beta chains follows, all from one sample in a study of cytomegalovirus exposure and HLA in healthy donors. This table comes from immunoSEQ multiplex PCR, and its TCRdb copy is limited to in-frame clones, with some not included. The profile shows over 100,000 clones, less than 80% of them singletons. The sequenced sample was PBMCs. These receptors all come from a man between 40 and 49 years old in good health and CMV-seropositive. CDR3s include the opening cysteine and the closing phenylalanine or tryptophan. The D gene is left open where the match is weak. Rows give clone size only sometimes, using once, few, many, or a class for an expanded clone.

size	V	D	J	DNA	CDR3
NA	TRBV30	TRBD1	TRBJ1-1	TGTGCCTGGACTCAGGGGGTGAACACTGAAGCTTTCTTT	CAWTQGVNTEAFF
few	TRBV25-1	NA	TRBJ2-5	TGTGCCAGCAGTGAAGGCGGGACCCAGTACTTC	CASSEGGTQYF
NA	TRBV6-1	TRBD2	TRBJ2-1	TGTGCCAGCATGGGGCGGGGGAGCTCCTACAATGAGCAGTTCTTC	CASMGRGSSYNEQFF
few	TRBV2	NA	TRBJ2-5	TGTGCCAGCAGCAAAGACAGGTCCCAAGAGACCCAGTACTTC	CASSKDRSQETQYF
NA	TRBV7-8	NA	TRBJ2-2	TGTGCCAGCAGCCTTAGACTATCCCGTGGTGGCGGGGAGCTGTTTTTT	CASSLRLSRGGGELFF
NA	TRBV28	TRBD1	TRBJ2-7	TGTGCCAGCAGTTCGCAGACAGGGTTTCGGGAGCAGTACTTC	CASSSQTGFREQYF
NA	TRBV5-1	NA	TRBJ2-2	TGCGCCAGCAGCATGACAGTTGCGAACACCGGGGAGCTGTTTTTT	CASSMTVANTGELFF
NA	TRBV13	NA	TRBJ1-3	TGTGCCAGCAGCTTAATGTTGTCAGCCGGAGGGGGAAACACCATATATTTT	CASSLMLSAGGGNTIYF
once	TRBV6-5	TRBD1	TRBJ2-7	TGTGCCAGCAGTTACTCTTGGACAGGGCTCCACGAGCAGTACTTC	CASSYSWTGLHEQYF
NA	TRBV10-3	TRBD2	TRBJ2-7	TGTGCCATCGGTCGACTAGCGGGAGAATACGAGCAGTACTTC	CAIGRLAGEYEQYF
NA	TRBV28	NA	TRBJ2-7	TGTGCCAGCAGTTTCCCGAGTTACGAGCAGTACTTC	CASSFPSYEQYF
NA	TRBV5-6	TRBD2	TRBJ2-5	TGTGCCAGCAGCTTCTTGGGAGTCGTAGCGGGGGTGGAGACCCAGTACTTC	CASSFLGVVAGVETQYF
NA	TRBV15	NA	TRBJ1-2	TGTGCCACCAGCCACAAGTACAGGGACTACACCTTC	CATSHKYRDYTF
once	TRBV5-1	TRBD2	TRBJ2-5	TGCGCCAGCAGCGTGGGACTAGCGGGAGGCGAGACCCAGTACTTC	CASSVGLAGGETQYF
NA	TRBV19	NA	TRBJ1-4	TGTGCCAGTACCGACAGATCAACTAATGAAAAACTGTTTTTT	CASTDRSTNEKLFF
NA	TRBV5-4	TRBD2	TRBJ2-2	TGTGCCAGCAGCTTGGGACTGGGACTAGGGGCCGGGGAGCTGTTTTTT	CASSLGLGLGAGELFF
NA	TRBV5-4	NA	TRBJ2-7	TGTGCCAGCAGCTTGGCCCCAGGAAAACAATACGAGCAGTACTTC	CASSLAPGKQYEQYF
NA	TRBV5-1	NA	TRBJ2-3	TGCGCCAGCAGTCTAGACCACCACCGCACAGATACGCAGTATTTT	CASSLDHHRTDTQYF
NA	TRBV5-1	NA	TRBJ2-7	TGCGCCAGCAGGGTACCAGCGGAGCCTTACGAGCAGTACTTC	CASRVPAEPYEQYF
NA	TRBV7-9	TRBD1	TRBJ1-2	TGTGCCAGCGGGGGGACAGGACGAAACTATGGCTACACCTTC	CASGGTGRNYGYTF
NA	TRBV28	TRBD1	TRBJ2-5	TGTGCCAGCAGTACTCGACAGGGGTTAGGGCAAGAGACCCAGTACTTC	CASSTRQGLGQETQYF
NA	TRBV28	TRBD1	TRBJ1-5	TGTGCCAGCAGTTTCGTGAACAGGGGAAGCAATCAGCCCCAGCATTTT	CASSFVNRGSNQPQHF
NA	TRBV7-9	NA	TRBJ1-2	TGTGCCAGCAGCGCGACGGAGTATGGCTACACCTTC	CASSATEYGYTF
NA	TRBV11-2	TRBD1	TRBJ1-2	TGTGCCAGCAGCTTAGGGACAGGGAAAGGCGGCTACACCTTC	CASSLGTGKGGYTF
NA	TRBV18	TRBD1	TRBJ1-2	TGTGCCAGCACCACCGTTGCAGGGGGCCTTAACTATGGCTACACCTTC	CASTTVAGGLNYGYTF
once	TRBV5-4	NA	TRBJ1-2	TGTGCCAGCAGCTTAAAAATCGGCTATGGCTACACCTTC	CASSLKIGYGYTF
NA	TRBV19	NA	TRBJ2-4	TGTGCCAGTAGTCCCGAGGGGGACATTCAGTACTTC	CASSPEGDIQYF
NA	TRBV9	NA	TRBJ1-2	TGTGCCAGCAGCGTAGACCGGAACTATGGCTACACCTTC	CASSVDRNYGYTF
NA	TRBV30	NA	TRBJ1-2	TGTGCCTGGAGCCCCGGCGGGTCCTATGGCTACACCTTC	CAWSPGGSYGYTF
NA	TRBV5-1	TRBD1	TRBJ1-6	TGCGCCAGCAGCTTGGTGGCAGGGGGCGTGAATTCACCCCTCCACTTT	CASSLVAGGVNSPLHF
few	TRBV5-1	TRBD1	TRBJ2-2	TGCGCCAGCAGCTCGGGGGACAGGGTTGTCAACACCGGGGAGCTGTTTTTT	CASSSGDRVVNTGELFF
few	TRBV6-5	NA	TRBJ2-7	TGTGCCAGCAGTTACACTCGATACGGTACCTACGAGCAGTACTTC	CASSYTRYGTYEQYF
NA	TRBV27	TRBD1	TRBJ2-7	TGTGCCAGCAGTTCGGGACAGAGGTGGCACGAGCAGTACTTC	CASSSGQRWHEQYF
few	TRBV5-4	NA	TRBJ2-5	TGTGCCAGCAGCGGTGTGGCAGGGGCCCAAGAGACCCAGTACTTC	CASSGVAGAQETQYF
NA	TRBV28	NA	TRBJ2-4	TGTGCCAGCAGTCTACCAGGGGGGCGAGCCAAAAACATTCAGTACTTC	CASSLPGGRAKNIQYF
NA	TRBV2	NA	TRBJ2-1	TGTGCCAGCAAGGAGGTGGCAGCTACCTACAATGAGCAGTTCTTC	CASKEVAATYNEQFF
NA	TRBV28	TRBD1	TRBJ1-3	TGTGCCAGCACTTCGCAACAGGGGAGCTCTGGAAACACCATATATTTT	CASTSQQGSSGNTIYF
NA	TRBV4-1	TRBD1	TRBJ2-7	TGCGCCAGCAGCCAAGATTGGGGACAGGGAGGCTACGAGCAGTACTTC	CASSQDWGQGGYEQYF
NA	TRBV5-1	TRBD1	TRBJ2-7	TGCGCCAGCAGTCCGGGGCCCCGGGGACAGGGGGGCGACGAGCAGTACTTC	CASSPGPRGQGGDEQYF
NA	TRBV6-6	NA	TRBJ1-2	TGTGCCAGCAGTTACAGCCCAGGTCTTAACTATGGCTACACCTTC	CASSYSPGLNYGYTF
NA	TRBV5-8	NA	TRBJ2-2	TGTGCCAGCAGCTTGGTCAGGACCGGGGAGCTGTTTTTT	CASSLVRTGELFF
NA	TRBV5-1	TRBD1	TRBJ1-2	TGCGCCAGCAGCCCTGGGACAGGGGGCGCGGAAGGCTACACCTTC	CASSPGTGGAEGYTF
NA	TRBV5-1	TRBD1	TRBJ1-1	TGCGCCAGCAGAGATTTACAGGGGAGAGCGGACACTGAAGCTTTCTTT	CASRDLQGRADTEAFF
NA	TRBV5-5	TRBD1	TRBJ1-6	TGTGCCAGCAGCTTGTTTTTAGGACAGGGGGCCGGTTATAATTCACCCCTCCACTTT	CASSLFLGQGAGYNSPLHF
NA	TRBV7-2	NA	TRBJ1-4	TGTGCCAGCAAGCGACAGCAAACTAATGAAAAACTGTTTTTT	CASKRQQTNEKLFF
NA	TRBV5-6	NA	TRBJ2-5	TGTGCCAGCAGCTTCACTAGATATCAAGAGACCCAGTACTTC	CASSFTRYQETQYF
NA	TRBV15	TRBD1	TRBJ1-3	TGTGCCACCAGCAGAGAGGACAGGGCTGGAAACACCATATATTTT	CATSREDRAGNTIYF
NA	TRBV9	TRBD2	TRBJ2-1	TGTGCCAGCAGCGTACGGGGGGGCTACGACAATGAGCAGTTCTTC	CASSVRGGYDNEQFF
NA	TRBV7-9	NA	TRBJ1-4	TGTTCCAGCAGCTTCTCTGCAACTAATGAAAAACTGTTTTTT	CSSSFSATNEKLFF
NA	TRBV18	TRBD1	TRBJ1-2	TGTGCCAGCTCACGTACGGTAGGGGACAGCTATGGCTACACCTTC	CASSRTVGDSYGYTF
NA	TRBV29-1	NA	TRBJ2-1	TGCAGCGTTGAACCTCGCCTCGGGGTTGTAGGGGGCAATGAGCAGTTCTTC	CSVEPRLGVVGGNEQFF
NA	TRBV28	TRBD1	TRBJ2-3	TGTGCCAGCAGTTTGACGTCCGGGACAGGGTACGCAGATACGCAGTATTTT	CASSLTSGTGYADTQYF
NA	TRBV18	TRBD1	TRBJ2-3	TGTGCCAGCTCACCATCAACAGGGGTCGGCACAAATACGCAGTATTTT	CASSPSTGVGTNTQYF
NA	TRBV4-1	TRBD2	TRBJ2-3	TGCGCCAGCAGCCGAAGCGGGACTCTTAAGGATACGCAGTATTTT	CASSRSGTLKDTQYF
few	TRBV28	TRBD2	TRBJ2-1	TGTGCCAGCAGTTTAGCGGGAGGGGCCAATGAGCAGTTCTTC	CASSLAGGANEQFF
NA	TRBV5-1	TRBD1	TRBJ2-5	TGCGCCAGCAGCGACGGGACAGGGGAGCGGGAGACCCAGTACTTC	CASSDGTGERETQYF
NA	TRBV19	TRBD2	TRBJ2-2	TGTGCCAGTAGTATCGAGGGAGGGTTCTCCGGGGAGCTGTTTTTT	CASSIEGGFSGELFF
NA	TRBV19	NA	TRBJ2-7	TGTGCCAGTAGGACTTACGAAGGGGCCGCCGAGCAGTACTTC	CASRTYEGAAEQYF
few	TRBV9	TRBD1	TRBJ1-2	TGTGCCAGCAGCGTAGGAGTTGGACAGGGCTCTAACTATGGCTACACCTTC	CASSVGVGQGSNYGYTF
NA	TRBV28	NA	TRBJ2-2	TGTGCCAGCAGCCCGGACAGCAGGGCCGGGGAGCTGTTTTTT	CASSPDSRAGELFF